Ten or more counts support the clone carrying this T cell receptor (beta chain). No antigen is known for it. The V and J ends lost 6 bases and 8 bases, in that order; junction bases with no gene match: 12. There are 14 residues in the CDR3. Germline V lookup: CDR1 ENHRY, CDR2 SYGVKD. TCR beta VDJ combinations and CDR3 sequences were profiled from genomic DNA. TCRdb redid the calling of the reads with MiXCR, one entry per CDR3 protein. This table has 450,000 to 550,000 distinct CDR3 sequences, approximately 33% appearing once. The sample belongs to a study of CD8+CD57+ T cells in acquired aplastic anemia. Study-level information: Sorted CD4+ and CD8+ cells yielded about 3.1 ug of DNA on average.

Findings and caveats of the study: Shared by patients and controls, around 27 CD8+ CDR3s were abundant in patients.

Sequencing was done on patients that had shown CD8+CD57+ cell expansion by flow cytometry. Diagnosis of severe acquired aplastic anemia applied to all patients. The clonotype was recovered from a human donor with aplastic anemia. The sequenced sample consisted of sorted CD4+, CD8+, or CD8+CD57+ T cells (not recorded which) from PBMCs. The V gene is TRBV10-3, the J gene TRBJ1-2; 7 nucleotides line up with TRBD1. CDR3 region: CAISSDRAGKGYTF. DNA for the CDR3: TGTGCCATCAGCTCAGACAGGGCCGGGAAGGGCTACACCTTC.